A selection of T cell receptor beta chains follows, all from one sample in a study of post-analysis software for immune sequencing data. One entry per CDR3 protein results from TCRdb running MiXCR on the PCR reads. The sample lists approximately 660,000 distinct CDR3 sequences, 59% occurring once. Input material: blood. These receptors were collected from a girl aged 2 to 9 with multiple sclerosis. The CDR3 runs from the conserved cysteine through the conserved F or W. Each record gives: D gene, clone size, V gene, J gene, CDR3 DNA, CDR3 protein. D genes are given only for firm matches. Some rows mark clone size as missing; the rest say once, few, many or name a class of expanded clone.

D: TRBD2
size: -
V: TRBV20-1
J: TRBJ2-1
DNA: TGCAGTCCCTCGGAGATAGCGGGCAATGAGCAGTTCTTC
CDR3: CSPSEIAGNEQFF

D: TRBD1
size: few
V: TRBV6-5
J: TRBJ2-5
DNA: TGTGCCAGCAGGGTGGGGACAGGAGAACACCAAGAGACCCAGTACTTC
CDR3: CASRVGTGEHQETQYF

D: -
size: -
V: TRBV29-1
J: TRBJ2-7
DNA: TGCAGCGTTGAGTCTCTGGGGGACGAGAGCTCCTACGAGCAGTACTTC
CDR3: CSVESLGDESSYEQYF

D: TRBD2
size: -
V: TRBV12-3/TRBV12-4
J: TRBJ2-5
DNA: TGTGCCAGCAGGCTAGCGGGGGTTCAAGAGACCCAGTACTTC
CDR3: CASRLAGVQETQYF

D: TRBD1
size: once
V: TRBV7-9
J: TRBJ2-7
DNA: TGTGCCAGCAGCATCCGGGGACAGGGCCAAATCCCCTACGAGCAGTACTTC
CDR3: CASSIRGQGQIPYEQYF

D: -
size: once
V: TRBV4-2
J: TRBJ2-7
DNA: TGTGCCAGCAGCTATAGACAGACCTACTACGAGCAGTACTTC
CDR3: CASSYRQTYYEQYF

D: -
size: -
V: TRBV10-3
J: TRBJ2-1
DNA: TGTGCCATCAGTGGACGACACAGGAGCTCCTACAATGAGCAGTTCTTC
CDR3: CAISGRHRSSYNEQFF

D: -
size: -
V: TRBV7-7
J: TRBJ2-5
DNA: TGTGCCAGCAGCTTAGGGACTGGAGGGCAAGAGACCCAGTACTTC
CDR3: CASSLGTGGQETQYF

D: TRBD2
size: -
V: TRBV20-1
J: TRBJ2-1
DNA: TGCAGTGCTGGTCGAAGCGGGAGTCACTACAATGAGCAGTTCTTC
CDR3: CSAGRSGSHYNEQFF

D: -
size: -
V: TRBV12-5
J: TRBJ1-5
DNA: TGTGCTAGTGATTTGGTGACAAATCAGCCCCAGCATTTT
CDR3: CASDLVTNQPQHF

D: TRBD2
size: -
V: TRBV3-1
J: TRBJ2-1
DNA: TGTGCCAGCAGCCGAGGTAGGAGCGGGGGTACTGAGCAGTTCTTC
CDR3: CASSRGRSGGTEQFF

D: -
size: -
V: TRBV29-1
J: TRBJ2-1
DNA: TGCAGCGTTGAAGTCCGCGCGAAAGAGCAGTTCTTC
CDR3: CSVEVRAKEQFF

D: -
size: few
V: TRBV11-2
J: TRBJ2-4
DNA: TGTGCCAGCAGCTTAGTCCCGGGAGACATTCAGTACTTC
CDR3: CASSLVPGDIQYF

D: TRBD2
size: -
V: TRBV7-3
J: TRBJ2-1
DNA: TGTGCCAGCAGCCCCGGGACTAGTTGGAGCTCCTACAATGAGCAGTTCTTC
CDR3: CASSPGTSWSSYNEQFF

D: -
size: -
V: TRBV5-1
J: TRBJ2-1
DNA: TGCGCCAGCAGCGATGGGACAAATTACAATGAGCAGTTCTTC
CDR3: CASSDGTNYNEQFF

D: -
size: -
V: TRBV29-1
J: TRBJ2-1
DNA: TGCAGCGTTACCGCCGACAGTTACAATGAGCAGTTCTTC
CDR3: CSVTADSYNEQFF

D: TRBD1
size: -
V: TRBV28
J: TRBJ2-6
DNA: TGTGCCAGCAGTAGGACAGGGGCCTCCTCTGGGGCCAACGTCCTGACTTTC
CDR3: CASSRTGASSGANVLTF

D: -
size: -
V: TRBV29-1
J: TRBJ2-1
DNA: TGCAGCGGTCTAGCGAGCTCCTACAATGAGCAGTTCTTC
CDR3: CSGLASSYNEQFF

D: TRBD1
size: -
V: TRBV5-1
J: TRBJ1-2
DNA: TGCGCCAGCAGCGGTGACAGGGGGGATGTCTATGGCTACACCTTC
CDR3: CASSGDRGDVYGYTF

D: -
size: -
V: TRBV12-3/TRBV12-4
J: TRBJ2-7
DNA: TGTGCCAGCAGTTTCCCGGGTGAGGGGTACGAGCAGTACTTC
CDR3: CASSFPGEGYEQYF

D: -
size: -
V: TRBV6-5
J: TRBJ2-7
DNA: TGTGCCAGCAGTTACTCCGATCCGGGACCTTGGGAGCAGTACTTC
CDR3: CASSYSDPGPWEQYF

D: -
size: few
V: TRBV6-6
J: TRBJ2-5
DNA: TGTGCCGGAGGCCATGGGGCTGAGACCCAGTACTTC
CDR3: CAGGHGAETQYF

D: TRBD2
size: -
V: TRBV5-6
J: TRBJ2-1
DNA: TGTGCCAGCAGCGTCGGACTAGCGGGGGATCGGTTAGGTGAGCAGTTCTTC
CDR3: CASSVGLAGDRLGEQFF

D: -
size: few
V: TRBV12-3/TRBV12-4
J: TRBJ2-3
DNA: TGTGCCAGCGCAATGGTCGCCACAGATACGCAGTATTTT
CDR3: CASAMVATDTQYF

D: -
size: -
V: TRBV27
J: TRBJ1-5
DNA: TGTGCCAGCAGGGGGGAAGATCAGCCCCAGCATTTT
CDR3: CASRGEDQPQHF

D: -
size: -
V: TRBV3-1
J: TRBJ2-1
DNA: TGTGCCAGCAGCCTACAGGGACTCAGGGAGTTCTTC
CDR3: CASSLQGLREFF

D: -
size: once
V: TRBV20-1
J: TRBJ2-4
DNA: TGCAGTGCTAGAGATTGGGGGGTCGCCAAAAACATTCAGTACTTC
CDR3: CSARDWGVAKNIQYF

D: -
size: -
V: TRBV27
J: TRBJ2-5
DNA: TGTGCCAGCAGCCTGCCGGAGAGGCAAGAGACCCAGTACTTC
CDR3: CASSLPERQETQYF

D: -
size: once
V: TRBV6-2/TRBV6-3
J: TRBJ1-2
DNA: TGTGCCAGCACCATCATTCCGGGCAACTGTGGCTACACCTTC
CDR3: CASTIIPGNCGYTF

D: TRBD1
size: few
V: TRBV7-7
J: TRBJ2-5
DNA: TGTGCCAGCAGCTTAGGACAGGGGGCAGTGGAGACCCAGTACTTC
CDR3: CASSLGQGAVETQYF

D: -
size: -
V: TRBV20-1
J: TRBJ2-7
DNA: TGCAGGGCTCGGGGCCACGGGAGCCCCTACGAGCAGTACTTC
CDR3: CRARGHGSPYEQYF

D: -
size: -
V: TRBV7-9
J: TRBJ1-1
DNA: TGTGCCAGCAGCGCCCGGGGACAAATGAACACTGAAGCTTTCTTT
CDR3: CASSARGQMNTEAFF

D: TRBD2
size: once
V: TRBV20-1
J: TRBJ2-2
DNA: TGCAGTGCTAGATCACAGCGGGAGGGAAACACCGGGGAGCTGTTTTTT
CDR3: CSARSQREGNTGELFF

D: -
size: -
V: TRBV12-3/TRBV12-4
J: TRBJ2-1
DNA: TGTGCCAGCAGCAAGGCGGGGGCGGCCAATGAGCAGTTCTTC
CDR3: CASSKAGAANEQFF

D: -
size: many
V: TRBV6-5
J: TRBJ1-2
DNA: TGTGCCAGCAGTTACTCGCTGGGCACCTATGGCTACACCTTC
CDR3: CASSYSLGTYGYTF

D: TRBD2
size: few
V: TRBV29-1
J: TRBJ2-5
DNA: TGCAGCGTTGAAGTAGCGGGAGGGCCCTTGAAGACCCAGTACTTC
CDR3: CSVEVAGGPLKTQYF

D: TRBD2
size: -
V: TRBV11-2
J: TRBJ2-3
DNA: TGTGCCAGCAGCTGGGGACTAGCGGGGGCCAAAATCACAGATACGCAGTATTTT
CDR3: CASSWGLAGAKITDTQYF

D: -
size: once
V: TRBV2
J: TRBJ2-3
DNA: TGTGCCAGCAGTGAACAGGTCAATACGCAGTATTTT
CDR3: CASSEQVNTQYF

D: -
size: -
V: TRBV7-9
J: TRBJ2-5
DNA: TGTGCCCCCCGGCGGGGGACCCAGTACTTC
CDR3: CAPRRGTQYF

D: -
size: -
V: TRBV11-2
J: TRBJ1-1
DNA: TGTGCCAGCAGCCCTTTAACAGGACCTGTTCGCGCTGAAGCTTTCTTT
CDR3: CASSPLTGPVRAEAFF

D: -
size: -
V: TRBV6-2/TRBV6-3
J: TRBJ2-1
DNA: TGTGCCAGCAGTTACGGGTTCTGGAATGAGCAGTTCTTC
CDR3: CASSYGFWNEQFF